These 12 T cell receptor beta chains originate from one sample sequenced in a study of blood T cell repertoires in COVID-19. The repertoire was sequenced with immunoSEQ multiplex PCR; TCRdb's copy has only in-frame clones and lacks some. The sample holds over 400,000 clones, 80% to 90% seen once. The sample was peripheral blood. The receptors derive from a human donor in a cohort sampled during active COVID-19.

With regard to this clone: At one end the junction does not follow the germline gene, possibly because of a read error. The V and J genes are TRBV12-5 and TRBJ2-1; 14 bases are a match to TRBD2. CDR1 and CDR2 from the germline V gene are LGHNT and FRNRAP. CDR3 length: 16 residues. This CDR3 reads CASAQGTSGSLLWKLF. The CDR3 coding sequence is TGTGCTAGTGCCCAGGGGACTAGCGGGAGCCTCTTATGGAAACTCTTC.

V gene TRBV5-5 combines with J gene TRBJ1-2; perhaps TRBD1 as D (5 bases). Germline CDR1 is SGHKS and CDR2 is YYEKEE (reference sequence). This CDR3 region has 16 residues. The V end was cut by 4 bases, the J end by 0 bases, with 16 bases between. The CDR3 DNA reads TGTGCCAGCAGCGCCTCAGTTGGCAGGGCTAACTATGGCTACACCTTC. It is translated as CASSASVGRANYGYTF.

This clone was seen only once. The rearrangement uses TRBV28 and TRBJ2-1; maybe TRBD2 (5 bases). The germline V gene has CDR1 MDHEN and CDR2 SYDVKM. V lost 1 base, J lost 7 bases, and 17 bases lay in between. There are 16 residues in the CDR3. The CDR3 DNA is TGTGCCAGCAGTTTATACGGGGTCGCAGTGAGGAATGAGCAGTTCTTC. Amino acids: CASSLYGVAVRNEQFF. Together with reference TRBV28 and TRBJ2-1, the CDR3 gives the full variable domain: DVKVTQSSRYLVKRTGEKVFLECVQDMDHENMFWYRQDPGLGLRLIYFSYDVKMKEKGDIPEGYSVSREKKERFSLILESASTNQTSMYLCASSLYGVAVRNEQFFGPGTRLTVL.

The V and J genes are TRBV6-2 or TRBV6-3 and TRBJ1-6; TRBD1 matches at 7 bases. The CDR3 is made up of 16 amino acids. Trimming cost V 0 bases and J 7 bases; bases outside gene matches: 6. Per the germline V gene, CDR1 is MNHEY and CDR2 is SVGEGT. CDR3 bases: TGTGCCAGCAGTTACTCTCCGGGACAGTCCAATTCACCCCTCCACTTT. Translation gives CASSYSPGQSNSPLHF.

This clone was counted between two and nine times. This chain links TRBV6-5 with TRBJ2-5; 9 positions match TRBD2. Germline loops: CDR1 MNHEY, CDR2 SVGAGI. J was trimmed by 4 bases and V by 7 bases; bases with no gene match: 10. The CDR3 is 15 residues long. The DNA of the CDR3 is TGTGCCAGCATCGAAATCGGACTAGCGCGAGAGACCCAGTACTTC. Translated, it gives CASIEIGLARETQYF.

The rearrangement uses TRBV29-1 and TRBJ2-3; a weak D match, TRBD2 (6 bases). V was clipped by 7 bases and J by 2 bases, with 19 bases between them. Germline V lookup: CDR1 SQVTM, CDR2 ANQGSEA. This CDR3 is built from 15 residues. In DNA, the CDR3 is TGCAGCGCCGCGGGCGGGACCAAACTCACAGATACGCAGTATTTT. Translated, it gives CSAAGGTKLTDTQYF.

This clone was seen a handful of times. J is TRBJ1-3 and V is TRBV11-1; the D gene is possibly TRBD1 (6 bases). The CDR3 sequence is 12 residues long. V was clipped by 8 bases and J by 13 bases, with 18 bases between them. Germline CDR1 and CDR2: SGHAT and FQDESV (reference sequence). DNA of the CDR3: TGTGCCAGCGGACACACACAGGGAGCGATATATTTT. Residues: CASGHTQGAIYF.

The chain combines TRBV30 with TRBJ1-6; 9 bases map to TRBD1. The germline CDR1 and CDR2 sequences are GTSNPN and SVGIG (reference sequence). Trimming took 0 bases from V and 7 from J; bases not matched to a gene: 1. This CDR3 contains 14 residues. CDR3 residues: CAWSVGQGNSPLHF. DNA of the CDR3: TGTGCCTGGAGTGTAGGACAGGGGAATTCACCCCTCCACTTT.

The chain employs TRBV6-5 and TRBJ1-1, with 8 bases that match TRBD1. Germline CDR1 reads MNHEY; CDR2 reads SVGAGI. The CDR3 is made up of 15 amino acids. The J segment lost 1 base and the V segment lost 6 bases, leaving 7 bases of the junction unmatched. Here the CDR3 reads CASSTKTGANTEAFF. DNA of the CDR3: TGTGCCAGCAGCACCAAGACAGGGGCGAACACTGAAGCTTTCTTT.

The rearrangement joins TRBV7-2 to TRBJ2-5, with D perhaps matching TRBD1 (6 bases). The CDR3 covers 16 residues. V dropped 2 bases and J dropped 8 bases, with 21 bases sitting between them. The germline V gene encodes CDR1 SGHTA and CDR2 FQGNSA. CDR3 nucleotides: TGTGCCAGCAGCTTAAGGGGGACCATCGAAGGGGAAACCCAGTACTTC. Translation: CASSLRGTIEGETQYF.

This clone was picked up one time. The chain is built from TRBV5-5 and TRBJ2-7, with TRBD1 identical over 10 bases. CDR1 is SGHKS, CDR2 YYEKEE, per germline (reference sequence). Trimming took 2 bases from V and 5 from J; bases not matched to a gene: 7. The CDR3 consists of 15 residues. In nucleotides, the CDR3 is TGTGCCAGCAGCTTCGGGGGACAGGGGTCCCACGAGCAGTACTTC. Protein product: CASSFGGQGSHEQYF.

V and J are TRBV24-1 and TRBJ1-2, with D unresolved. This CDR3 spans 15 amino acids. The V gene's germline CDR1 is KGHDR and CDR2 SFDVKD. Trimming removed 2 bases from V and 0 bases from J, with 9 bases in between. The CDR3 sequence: CATSDYFKANYGYTF. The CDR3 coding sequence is TGTGCCACCAGTGATTACTTTAAAGCTAACTATGGCTACACCTTC.